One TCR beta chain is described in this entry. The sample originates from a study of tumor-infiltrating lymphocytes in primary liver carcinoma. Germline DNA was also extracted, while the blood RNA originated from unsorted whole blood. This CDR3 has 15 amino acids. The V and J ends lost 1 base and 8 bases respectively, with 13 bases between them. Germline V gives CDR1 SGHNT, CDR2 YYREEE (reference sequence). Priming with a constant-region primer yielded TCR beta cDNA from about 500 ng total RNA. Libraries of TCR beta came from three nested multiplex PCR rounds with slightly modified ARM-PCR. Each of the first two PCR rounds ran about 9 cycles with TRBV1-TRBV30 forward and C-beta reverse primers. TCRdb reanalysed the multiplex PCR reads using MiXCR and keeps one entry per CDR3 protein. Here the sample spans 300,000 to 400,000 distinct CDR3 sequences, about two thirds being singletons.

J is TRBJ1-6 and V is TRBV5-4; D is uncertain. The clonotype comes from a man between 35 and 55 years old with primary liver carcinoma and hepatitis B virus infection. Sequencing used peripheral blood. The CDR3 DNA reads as TGTGCCAGCAGCTTGTTCAGGTCGTATGATTCACCCCTCCACTTT. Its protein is CASSLFRSYDSPLHF.